What follows are 4 T cell receptor beta chains derived from one specimen sequenced in a study of identical twins (dated by TCRdb to about 2016). Libraries were constructed by 5' RACE. The sequencing machine was an Illumina HiSeq 2000. TCRdb applied fastp at Q25 and MiXCR to the public reads, then kept only in-frame beta chains. A single entry per CDR3 protein holds the most common genes and DNA from its merged rows. The sample contains roughly 280,000 distinct CDR3 sequences, roughly 9.7% of them found a single time. About 7.1% of the sample belongs to the ten largest clones. Another study also made use of these data, one on yellow fever vaccine responses in identical twins.

Sequenced: CD8+ T cells sorted from blood. All receptors come from a woman between 18 and 30 years old in good health.

This clonotype was counted a few times. The genes are TRBV7-9 and TRBJ2-7; no clear D gene. Trimming took off 5 bases at V and 6 bases at J, with 14 bases between the two ends. CDR1 is SEHNR and CDR2 is FQNEAQ in the germline V gene (reference sequence). The CDR3 totals 13 residues. The CDR3 loop reads CASSQIPGPEQYF. In DNA form, the CDR3 reads TGTGCCAGCAGCCAAATCCCGGGCCCCGAGCAGTACTTC. The complete variable domain, with remaining parts taken from reference TRBV7-9 and TRBJ2-7, reads DTGVSQNPRHKITKRGQNVTFRCDPISEHNRLYWYRQTLGQGPEFLTYFQNEAQLEKSRLLSDRFSAERPKGSFSTLEIQRTEQGDSAMYLCASSQIPGPEQYFGPGTRLTVT.

This chain links TRBV6-1 with TRBJ2-3; possible D gene TRBD2, 7 bases. The CDR3 is made up of 15 amino acids. Germline V gene sequence: CDR1 MNHNS, CDR2 SASEGT. V shed 6 bases and J shed 5 bases, with 18 bases lying between them. The CDR3 nucleotides read TGTGCCAGCAGGAGACAGGCGGGAGTTCAAGATACGCAGTATTTT. Its protein product is CASRRQAGVQDTQYF.

The V gene is TRBV14, the J gene TRBJ2-7; TRBD1 agrees at 7 bases. V shed 5 bases, J shed 5 bases, and the junction held 15 bases outside the gene matches. The germline V gene has CDR1 SGHDN and CDR2 FVKESK. The CDR3 length is 16 residues. The CDR3 spells CASSSDRTIFVHEQYF. CDR3 sequence (DNA): TGTGCCAGCAGCTCGGACAGGACAATCTTCGTCCACGAGCAGTACTTC.

This clonotype was recorded many times. The chain joins TRBV4-3 to TRBJ2-7; no definite D call. Per the germline V gene, CDR1 is LGHNA and CDR2 is YSLEER. V was trimmed by 0 bases and J by 4 bases, leaving 10 bases between them. The CDR3 runs 14 residues. CDR3 residues: CASSQDGFSYEQYF. CDR3 nucleotide sequence: TGCGCCAGCAGCCAAGACGGGTTCTCATACGAGCAGTACTTC.